Following are 9 T cell receptor beta chains from one sample sequenced in a study of blood T cell repertoires in COVID-19. Assay: immunoSEQ multiplex PCR; the TCRdb copy retains only in-frame clones and omits some. The sample has approximately 160,000 clones; around 77% are singletons. The sequencing input was peripheral blood. Source of these receptors: a man between 65 and 85 years old with acute or convalescent COVID-19.

The CDR3 DNA sequence: TGTGCCAGCAGTGAAGCTCCGGGACAGGGGGGCTCACCCCTCCACTTT. Encoded protein: CASSEAPGQGGSPLHF. The chain joins TRBV2 to TRBJ1-6, with 11 bases aligning to TRBD1. The germline CDR1 and CDR2 sequences are SNHLY and FYNNEI. The CDR3 is 16 residues long. V gave up 0 bases and J gave up 10 bases; unmatched junction bases: 5.

The rearrangement joins TRBV19 to TRBJ2-1, with 11 bases aligning to TRBD1. The trim removed 5 bases at V and 7 bases at J, leaving 10 bases unmatched. The germline V gene encodes CDR1 LNHDA and CDR2 SQIVND (reference sequence). There are 16 residues in the CDR3. This chain's CDR3 is CASSDLGDRGSNEQFF. The DNA for the CDR3 is TGTGCCAGTAGTGATTTAGGGGACAGGGGGTCGAATGAGCAGTTCTTC.

This clone has only one observation. Distinct nucleotide sequences in the sample also encode this CDR3. The chain employs TRBV24-1 and TRBJ2-2; D perhaps matches TRBD1 (6 bases). V lost 7 bases and J lost 1, with 6 bases in between. This CDR3 has 13 residues. The germline V gene has CDR1 KGHDR and CDR2 SFDVKD. CDR3 loop: CATRQGNTGELFF. The CDR3 coding sequence is TGTGCCACCAGACAGGGGAACACCGGGGAGCTGTTTTTT.

The gene calls are TRBV9 and TRBJ2-1; D is perhaps TRBD2 (6 bases). Deletions cut 0 bases from V and 0 bases from J, with 16 bases between. The CDR3 totals 18 residues. Germline V gene data show CDR1 as SGDLS and CDR2 as YYNGEE. CDR3 region: CASSVESKAGSSYNEQFF. In DNA form, the CDR3 reads TGTGCCAGCAGCGTAGAAAGTAAGGCGGGGAGCTCCTACAATGAGCAGTTCTTC.

This chain links TRBV18 with TRBJ1-1; D is perhaps TRBD1 (6 bases). The germline V gene has CDR1 KGHSH and CDR2 LQKENI. Between the trimmed V and J ends, which lost 6 bases and 3 bases, there was a span of 14 bases. The CDR3 runs to 14 residues. CDR3 residues: CASSSQGGDTEAFF. DNA of the CDR3: TGTGCCAGCTCGTCACAGGGTGGGGACACTGAAGCTTTCTTT.

Written as DNA, the CDR3 is TGTGCCAGCAGTCCGCCTAGAATCGGTGAGCAGTTCTTC. This codes for CASSPPRIGEQFF. The chain couples TRBV11-2 to TRBJ2-1; D gene unclear. The germline CDR1 and CDR2 sequences are SGHAT and FQNNGV. The CDR3 runs to 13 residues. Trimming pared 6 bases from V and 9 bases from J, leaving 15 bases between.

The rearrangement links TRBV5-1 to TRBJ2-2; D may be TRBD1 (6 bases). V was shortened by 4 bases and J by 4 bases, with 17 bases between the two germline ends. This CDR3 has 16 amino acids. Looked up from germline, CDR1 is SGHRS and CDR2 is YFSETQ. Here the CDR3 reads CASSPGQLLPTGELFF. The CDR3 region has the DNA TGCGCCAGCAGCCCCGGACAGCTACTCCCCACCGGGGAGCTGTTTTTT.

The gene calls are TRBV6-1 and TRBJ2-7, with a tentative D call TRBD2 (5 bases). Trimming took 1 base from V and 6 from J, leaving 10 bases between them. This CDR3 spans 13 amino acids. The germline V gene encodes CDR1 MNHNS and CDR2 SASEGT. CDR3 region: CASSEERVSEQYF. For the CDR3, the DNA is TGTGCCAGCAGTGAAGAGAGGGTCTCCGAGCAGTACTTC.

To note about this clone: At one boundary the junction diverges from the germline segment, which might be a read error. J is TRBJ2-7 and V is TRBV10-1, with 9 positions matching TRBD1. This CDR3 comprises 13 residues. The germline gives CDR1 WNHNN, CDR2 SYGVQD (reference sequence). The chain's CDR3 is CASSDSGTGIMDF. In DNA, the CDR3 is TGCGCCAGCAGTGACTCCGGGACAGGGATAATGGACTTC.